This TCR beta chain was profiled in a study of metastatic and nonmetastatic thyroid tumors. Whole-study findings and limits: When malignant thyroid tumors were compared with benign nodules, TCR beta diversity was reportedly significantly higher in the malignant tumors. This held in both blood and tumor samples.

By share, this clone ranks as large (0.1 to 1%). Its antigen remains unknown. Per germline, CDR1 MDHEN and CDR2 SYDVKM. The V and J ends lost 4 bases and 0 bases respectively, with 13 bases between them. This CDR3 has 16 amino acids. MiXCR reprocessed the PCR reads for TCRdb. Altogether a few thousand clones are present, roughly 26% being singletons, with the ten largest covering about 16%. The entire patient cohort was treatment-naive prior to thyroid surgery. Sequencing input: tumor tissue. This clonotype originated in a female donor with papillary thyroid cancer or a benign thyroid nodule (not recorded which). Some clones in this sample may be carry-over from other donors' samples. This chain links TRBV28 with TRBJ1-3; no definite D call. The CDR3 protein is CASSSPTAYSGNTIYF. The CDR3 DNA is TGTGCCAGCAGTTCCCCCACGGCCTACTCTGGAAACACCATATATTTT.